This T cell receptor beta chain appears in the sequencing data of a study of blood T cell repertoires in COVID-19. From germline, CDR1 is LGHNA and CDR2 YNFKEQ. The CDR3 totals 16 residues. Trimming took 1 base from V and 3 from J; bases not matched to a gene: 6. This clone occurred once. In the authors' workflow: Amplification from reference gene primers served as the basis for estimated nucleated cell counts. The repertoire was sequenced with immunoSEQ multiplex PCR; TCRdb's copy has only in-frame clones and lacks some. V, J and clone size reflect that table, while D and trimming were determined from the DNA. The sample records 350,000 to 400,000 clones, roughly nine tenths being singletons.

The chain joins TRBV4-2 to TRBJ1-1; 9 positions match TRBD1. The sample taken for sequencing was PBMCs or T cells enriched from blood (not recorded which). This clonotype originated in a middle-aged woman who had been exposed to COVID-19. The CDR3 sequence is CASSQGTGEWDTEAFF. The CDR3 nucleotides read TGTGCCAGCAGCCAAGGGACAGGGGAATGGGACACTGAAGCTTTCTTT.